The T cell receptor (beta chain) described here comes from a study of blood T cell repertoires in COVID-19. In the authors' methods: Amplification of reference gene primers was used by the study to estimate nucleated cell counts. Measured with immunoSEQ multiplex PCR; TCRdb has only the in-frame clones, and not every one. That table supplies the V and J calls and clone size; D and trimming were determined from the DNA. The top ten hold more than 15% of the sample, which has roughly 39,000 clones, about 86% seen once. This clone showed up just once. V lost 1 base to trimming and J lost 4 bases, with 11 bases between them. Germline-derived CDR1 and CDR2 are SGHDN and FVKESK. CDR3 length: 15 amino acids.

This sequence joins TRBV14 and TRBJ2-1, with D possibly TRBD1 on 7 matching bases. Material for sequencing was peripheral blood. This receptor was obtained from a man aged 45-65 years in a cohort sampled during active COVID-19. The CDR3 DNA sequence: TGTGCCAGCAGCCAAGTGGAGGGGGCTTACAATGAGCAGTTCTTC. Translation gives CASSQVEGAYNEQFF. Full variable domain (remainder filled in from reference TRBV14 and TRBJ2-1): EAGVTQFPSHSVIEKGQTVTLRCDPISGHDNLYWYRRVMGKEIKFLLHFVKESKQDESGMPNNRFLAERTGGTYSTLKVQPAELEDSGVYFCASSQVEGAYNEQFFGPGTRLTVL.